This TCR beta chain was observed in a study of Tregs in tolerant kidney transplant recipients. Trimming left V 1 base short and J 4 bases short, with 5 bases between. The length of the CDR3 is 12 residues. The V gene's germline CDR1 is SGHRS and CDR2 YFSETQ. CD4+CD25+CD127- Tregs, CD4+CD25- non-Tregs, CD4 and CD8 cells were sorted. Using immunoSEQ multiplex PCR, the repertoire was profiled, and TCRdb retains in-frame clones only, with some absent. The repertoire consists of under 95,000 clones, with roughly 90% occurring once and the leading ten covering approximately 0.37%. This TCR was recovered from a human donor who received a combined kidney and bone marrow transplant. The rearrangement links TRBV5-1 to TRBJ2-5; D gene uncertain. This specimen consisted of Tregs from blood, obtained before the transplant. CDR3: CASSLSGETQYF. CDR3 nucleotides: TGCGCCAGCAGCTTGTCAGGAGAGACCCAGTACTTC.